This T cell receptor (beta chain) is from a study of T cell responses to AZD1222 COVID-19 vaccine. About the study: Pooling was applied to second doses at about 4 or about 12 weeks.

Generated by immunoSEQ multiplex PCR, the TCRdb table keeps only in-frame clones and is missing some. Of approximately 130,000 clones in the sample, roughly 93% are singletons; the top ten hold about 0.86%. Sequencing used peripheral blood, obtained on day 0 of AZD1222 vaccination. The sequence came from an adult in good health.

The CDR3 sequence is CASSWDRGPNEKLFF. Here the CDR3 DNA reads TGCGCCAGCAGCTGGGACAGGGGACCTAATGAAAAACTGTTTTTT. The rearrangement joins TRBV5-1 to TRBJ1-4, with 10 bases aligning to TRBD1. This CDR3 has 15 amino acids. CDR1 is SGHRS, CDR2 YFSETQ, per germline. Trimming cost V 3 bases and J 3 bases; bases outside gene matches: 2.